This T cell receptor beta chain was captured in a study of early T cells in non-severe SARS-CoV-2 infection. Whole-study results and caveats: A preference for anti-spike CD8 responses marked VDJdb matching, which missed private and CD4 specificities.

Researchers attached unique molecular identifiers to individual cDNA molecules. Using its own MiXCR run on the 5' RACE reads, TCRdb lists one record per CDR3 protein. There are tens of thousands of distinct CDR3 sequences in the sample; around 10% occur only once, and approximately 13% lies in the top ten. Germline lookup yields CDR1 ENHRY and CDR2 SYGVKD. V was clipped by 11 bases and J by 3 bases; unmatched bases: 6. The CDR3 is made up of 12 amino acids. This clonotype occurred many times. Its cognate antigen is unknown. The chain couples TRBV10-3 to TRBJ2-7, with TRBD1 identical over 8 bases. The origin of this receptor is an adult who was a healthcare worker with PCR-confirmed SARS-CoV-2 infection or an uninfected control (not recorded which). The sequenced sample was whole blood. The CDR3 protein is CAAGTGFYEQYF. The CDR3 DNA reads TGTGCCGCGGGGACAGGTTTCTACGAGCAGTACTTC.